The 2 T cell receptor beta chains listed next were all sequenced from one sample in a study of shared clonotypes between healthy human individuals. The repertoire was sequenced with immunoSEQ multiplex PCR; TCRdb's copy has only in-frame clones and lacks some. This table has over a million clones, around three quarters appearing once. The sequenced material came from memory CD4+ T cells from PBMCs. Subset here: CD45RA-negative fraction. The receptor set was obtained from a man aged 18-30 years in good health. Some clones in this sample may be carry-over from other donors' samples.

In its sample, this clone was seen a few times. The rearrangement links TRBV5-1 to TRBJ2-5; TRBD1 aligns across 7 bases. The J segment lost 1 base and the V segment lost 5 bases, leaving 5 bases of the junction unmatched. This CDR3 region has 14 residues. Germline V lookup: CDR1 SGHRS, CDR2 YFSETQ. Written as DNA, the CDR3 is TGCGCCAGCAGGAGGACAGGACCCCAAGAGACCCAGTACTTC. Its protein is CASRRTGPQETQYF.

The rearrangement links TRBV18 to TRBJ1-2; 8 bases fit TRBD1. CDR3 length: 14 amino acids. Germline loops: CDR1 KGHSH, CDR2 LQKENI. Germline trimming cut 2 bases from V and 4 bases from J; bases unmatched to any gene: 3. The CDR3 DNA is TGTGCCAGCTCACCAACAGGGGGGAGCTATGGCTACACCTTC. Translating gives CASSPTGGSYGYTF.